Below, 8 T cell receptor beta chains from the same sample are listed, as sequenced in a study of T cell repertoires in aging, cancer and after chemotherapy. A mixed TRB-A/B primer pool amplified rearranged TRB by multiplex touch-down PCR. One entry per CDR3 protein, called by TCRdb with MiXCR from the multiplex PCR reads. The profile shows more than 2,000 distinct CDR3 sequences, 25% to 35% of them singletons. Peripheral blood genomic DNA, not sorted cells or RNA, was the template. The sequenced material came from blood. The receptor set was obtained from a human donor with a solid tumor.

CDR3 in DNA: TGTGCCAGCAGCTTGAACGACAGGGGGCTTGGGGCCAACGTCCTGACTTTC. As protein: CASSLNDRGLGANVLTF. The chain is built from TRBV7-9 and TRBJ2-6, with 10 nucleotides matching TRBD1. CDR1 is SEHNR and CDR2 is FQNEAQ in the germline V gene (reference sequence). With 3 bases clipped from V and 3 bases from J, the junction kept 5 bases outside the gene matches. CDR3 length: 17 residues. Drawing the rest from reference TRBV7-9 and TRBJ2-6, the complete variable domain is DTGVSQNPRHKITKRGQNVTFRCDPISEHNRLYWYRQTLGQGPEFLTYFQNEAQLEKSRLLSDRFSAERPKGSFSTLEIQRTEQGDSAMYLCASSLNDRGLGANVLTFGAGSRLTVL.

The rearrangement uses TRBV20-1 and TRBJ2-5, with D perhaps given as TRBD1 or TRBD2 (6 bases each). From germline, CDR1 is DFQATT and CDR2 SNEGSKA (reference sequence). The CDR3 covers 15 residues. Deletions cut 0 bases from V and 3 bases from J, with 14 bases between. The CDR3 is CSARDRKGGKETQYF. DNA of the CDR3: TGCAGTGCTAGAGATCGAAAGGGGGGAAAAGAGACCCAGTACTTC.

The chain uses TRBV5-8 and TRBJ1-1, with 7 bases identical to TRBD1. Trimming took 4 bases from V and 6 from J; bases not matched to a gene: 3. There are 12 residues in the CDR3. CDR1 and CDR2 (germline): SGHTS, YDEGEE. CDR3 amino acids: CASSQDRSEAFF. CDR3 sequence (DNA): TGTGCCAGCAGCCAGGACAGGTCTGAAGCTTTCTTT.

CDR3 DNA: TGTGCCAGCAGCTTAGAGAGGGCTAGCGGGGGGCGTGTCATTCAGTACTTC. This encodes CASSLERASGGRVIQYF. V and J are TRBV7-2 and TRBJ2-4; TRBD2 agrees at 11 bases. V was clipped by 1 base and J by 9 bases; unmatched bases: 11. Germline lookup yields CDR1 SGHTA and CDR2 FQGNSA. The CDR3 consists of 17 residues.

The genes are TRBV6-5 and TRBJ2-4, with 14 bases aligning to TRBD2. The J segment lost 0 bases and the V segment lost 5 bases, leaving 9 bases of the junction unmatched. The germline V gene encodes CDR1 MNHEY and CDR2 SVGAGI. CDR3 length: 19 residues. CDR3 coding DNA: TGTGCCAGCAGTGTGCCGGGACTAGCGGGGGAACTAGCCAAAAACATTCAGTACTTC. It translates to CASSVPGLAGELAKNIQYF.

As to this clonotype: A clone one base away is much larger, so this may be a read error. This rearrangement joins TRBV19 to TRBJ2-7; 10 positions match TRBD2. This CDR3 has 15 amino acids. V was pared by 3 bases and J by 2 bases, with 4 bases of the junction left unmatched. Germline V lookup: CDR1 LNHDA, CDR2 SQIVND (reference sequence). The CDR3 reads CASSMGTSDTYEQYF. CDR3 sequence (DNA): TGTGCCAGTAGTATGGGGACTAGCGATACCTACGAGCAGTACTTC.

With respect to this clonotype: A much larger clone is a single base away; this may be a read error. The J gene is TRBJ2-1, the V gene TRBV19; 7 nucleotides line up with TRBD2. CDR1 is LNHDA, CDR2 SQIVND, per germline (reference sequence). After removal of 6 bases from V and 11 bases from J, the junction contained 13 bases not matched to a gene. This CDR3 contains 14 residues. CDR3 DNA: TGTGCCAGTAGCGGAGGACTAGTATTCGATAAGCAGTTCTTC. Translation gives CASSGGLVFDKQFF.

This rearrangement joins TRBV6-2 or TRBV6-3 to TRBJ2-7; D gene unclear. The length of the CDR3 is 14 residues. Trimming took 0 bases from V and 2 from J, leaving 8 bases between them. Germline lookup yields CDR1 MNHEY and CDR2 SVGEGT. CDR3 in DNA: TGTGCCAGCAGTTACTCGACCTACACCTACGAGCAGTACTTC. Its protein product is CASSYSTYTYEQYF.